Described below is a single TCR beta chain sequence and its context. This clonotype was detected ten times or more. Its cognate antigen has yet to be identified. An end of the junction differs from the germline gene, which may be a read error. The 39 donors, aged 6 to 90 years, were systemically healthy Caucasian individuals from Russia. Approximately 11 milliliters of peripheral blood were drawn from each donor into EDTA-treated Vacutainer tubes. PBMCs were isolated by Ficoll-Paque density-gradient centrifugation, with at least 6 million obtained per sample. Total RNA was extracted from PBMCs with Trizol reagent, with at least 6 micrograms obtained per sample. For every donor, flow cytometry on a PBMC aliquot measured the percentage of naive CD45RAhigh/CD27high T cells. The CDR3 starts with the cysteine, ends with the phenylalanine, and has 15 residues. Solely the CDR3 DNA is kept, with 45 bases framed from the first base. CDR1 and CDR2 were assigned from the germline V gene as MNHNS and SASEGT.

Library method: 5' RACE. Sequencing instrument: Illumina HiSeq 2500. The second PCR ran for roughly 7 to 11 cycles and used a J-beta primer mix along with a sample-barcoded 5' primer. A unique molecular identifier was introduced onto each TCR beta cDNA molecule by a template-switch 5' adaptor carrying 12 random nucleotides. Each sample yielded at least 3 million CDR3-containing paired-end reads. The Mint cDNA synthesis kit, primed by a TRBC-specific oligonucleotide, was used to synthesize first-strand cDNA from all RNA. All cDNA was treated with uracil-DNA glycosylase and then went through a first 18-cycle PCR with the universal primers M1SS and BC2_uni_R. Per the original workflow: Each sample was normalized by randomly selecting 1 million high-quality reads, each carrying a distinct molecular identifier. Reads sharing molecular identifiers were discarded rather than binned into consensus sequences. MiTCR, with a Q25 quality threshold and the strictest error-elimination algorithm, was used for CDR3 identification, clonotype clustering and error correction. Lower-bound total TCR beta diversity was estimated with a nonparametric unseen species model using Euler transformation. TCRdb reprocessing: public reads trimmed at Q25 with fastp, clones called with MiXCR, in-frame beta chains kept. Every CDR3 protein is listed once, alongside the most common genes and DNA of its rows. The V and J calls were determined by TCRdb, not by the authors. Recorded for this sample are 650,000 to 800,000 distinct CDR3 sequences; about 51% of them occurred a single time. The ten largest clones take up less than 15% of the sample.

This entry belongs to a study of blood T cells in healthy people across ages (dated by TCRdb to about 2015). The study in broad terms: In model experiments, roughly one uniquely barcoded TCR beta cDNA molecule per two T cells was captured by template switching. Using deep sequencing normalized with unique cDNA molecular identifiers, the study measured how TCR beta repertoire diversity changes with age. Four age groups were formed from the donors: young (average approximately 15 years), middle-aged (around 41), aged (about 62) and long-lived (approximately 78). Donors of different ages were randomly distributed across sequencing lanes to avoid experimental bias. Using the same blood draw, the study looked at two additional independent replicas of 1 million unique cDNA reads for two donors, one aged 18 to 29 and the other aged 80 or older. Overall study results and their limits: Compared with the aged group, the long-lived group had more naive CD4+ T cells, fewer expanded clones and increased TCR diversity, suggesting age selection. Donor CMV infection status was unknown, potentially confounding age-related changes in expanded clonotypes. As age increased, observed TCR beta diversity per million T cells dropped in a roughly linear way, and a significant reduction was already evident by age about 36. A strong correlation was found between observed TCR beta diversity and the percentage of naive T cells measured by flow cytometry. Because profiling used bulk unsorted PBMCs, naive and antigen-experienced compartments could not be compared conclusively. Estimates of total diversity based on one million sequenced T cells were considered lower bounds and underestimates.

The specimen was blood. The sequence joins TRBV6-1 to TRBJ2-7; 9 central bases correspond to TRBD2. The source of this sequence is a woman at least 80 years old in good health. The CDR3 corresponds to CASKRLAGSSYGQYF. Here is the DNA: TGTGCCAGCAAGCGGCTAGCGGGGTCCTCCTACGGGCAGTACTTC.